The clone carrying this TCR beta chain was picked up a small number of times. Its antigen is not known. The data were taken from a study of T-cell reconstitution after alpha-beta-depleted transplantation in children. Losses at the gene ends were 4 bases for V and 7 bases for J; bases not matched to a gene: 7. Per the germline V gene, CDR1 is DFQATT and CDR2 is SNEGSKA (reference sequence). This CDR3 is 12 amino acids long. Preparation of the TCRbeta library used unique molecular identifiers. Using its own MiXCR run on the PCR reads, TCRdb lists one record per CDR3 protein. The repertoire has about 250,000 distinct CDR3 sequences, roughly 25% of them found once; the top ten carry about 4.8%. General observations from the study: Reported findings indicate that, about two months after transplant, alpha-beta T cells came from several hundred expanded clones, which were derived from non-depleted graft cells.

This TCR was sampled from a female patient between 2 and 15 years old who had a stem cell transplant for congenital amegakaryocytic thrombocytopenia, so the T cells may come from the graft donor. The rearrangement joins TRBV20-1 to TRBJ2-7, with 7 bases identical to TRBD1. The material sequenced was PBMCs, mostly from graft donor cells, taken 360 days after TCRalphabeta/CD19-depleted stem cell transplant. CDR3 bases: TGCAGTGCTACTGAGGGGGCTGGGGAGCAGTACTTC. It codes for CSATEGAGEQYF.